The sequence of this T cell receptor (beta chain) was determined in a study of blood T cells in healthy people across ages (dated by TCRdb to between 2014 and 2017). About the investigation overall: Template switching captured roughly one uniquely barcoded TCR beta cDNA molecule per two T cells in model experiments. Age-related changes in TCR beta repertoire diversity were measured in the study by deep sequencing normalized with unique cDNA molecular identifiers. Four age groups were formed from the donors: young (average roughly 16 years), middle-aged (more than 35), aged (more than 55) and long-lived (more than 75). To avoid experimental bias, donors of different ages were randomly spread across the sequencing lanes. The study analyzed two additional independent replicas of 1 million unique cDNA reads from the same blood draw for two donors, one aged 18 to 30 and one aged 80 or older. Here is what the overall study found, with its caveats: Observed TCR beta diversity per million T cells fell roughly linearly with age, and a significant reduction was already apparent by age roughly 41. Estimates of total diversity based on one million sequenced T cells were considered lower bounds and underestimates. Conclusive comparison of naive and antigen-experienced compartments was prevented by the profiling of bulk unsorted PBMCs. The CMV infection status of donors was not known, potentially confounding age-related changes in expanded clonotypes. Compared with the aged group, the long-lived group had more naive CD4+ T cells, fewer expanded clones and increased TCR diversity, a pattern suggesting age selection. A strong correlation was found between observed TCR beta diversity and the percentage of naive T cells measured by flow cytometry.

Note on this clonotype: No antigen is known for it. Per-base quality was not reported, and no clone a single base away is much larger than it.

The library was produced with 5' RACE. Sequencer: Illumina HiSeq 2500. The second PCR ran for roughly 6 to 11 cycles and used a J-beta primer mix along with a sample-barcoded 5' primer. Each TCR beta cDNA molecule received a unique molecular identifier from a template-switch 5' adaptor carrying 12 random nucleotides. Each sample yielded at least 2.5 million CDR3-containing paired-end reads. All of the RNA was converted into first-strand cDNA using the Mint cDNA synthesis kit, with a TRBC-specific oligonucleotide serving as the primer. After uracil-DNA glycosylase treatment, a first 18-cycle PCR used universal primers M1SS and BC2_uni_R on all cDNA. Turning to the authors' computational methods: Each sample was normalized by randomly selecting 1 million high-quality reads, each carrying a distinct molecular identifier. Instead of being binned into consensus sequences, reads with shared molecular identifiers were discarded. MiTCR, with a Q25 quality threshold and the strictest error-elimination algorithm, was used for CDR3 identification, clonotype clustering and error correction. Lower-bound total TCR beta diversity was estimated with a nonparametric unseen species model using Euler transformation. Using fastp trimming at Q25 and MiXCR clonotype assembly, TCRdb reanalyzed the public sequencing data and kept in-frame beta chains. Duplicate CDR3 protein sequences are folded into a single record with the most common DNA and genes. Here the V and J calls rest on TCRdb's processing, not on the authors' analysis. For this sample there are 1.5 million or so distinct CDR3 sequences; around 39% appear just once. The ten largest clones represent 6.5% to 10% of the sample.

The roughly 39 donors, aged about 6 to 100 years, were systemically healthy Caucasian individuals from Russia. Ten milliliters of peripheral blood were drawn from each donor into EDTA-treated Vacutainer tubes. Ficoll-Paque density-gradient centrifugation was used to isolate PBMCs, with at least 7 million per sample. Trizol reagent was used to extract total RNA from PBMCs, with at least 6 micrograms per sample. For every donor, flow cytometry on a PBMC aliquot measured the percentage of naive CD45RAhigh/CD27high T cells. The origin of this receptor is a woman younger than 30 in good health. The sequencing input was blood.

The bases are TGCAGTGATAAGGGACAGCTTAACACAGATACGCAGTATTTT. Its protein is CSDKGQLNTDTQYF. The chain uses TRBV20-1 and TRBJ2-3, and 7 junction bases match TRBD1. From the germline V gene (reference sequence), CDR1 is DFQATT and CDR2 is SNEGSKA. The CDR3 covers 14 residues, taking in both the cysteine and the phenylalanine. Just the 42-base CDR3 DNA is kept, in frame starting at base 1. V lost 7 bases and J lost 2 bases, and the count of bases not matched to a germline gene is 9.